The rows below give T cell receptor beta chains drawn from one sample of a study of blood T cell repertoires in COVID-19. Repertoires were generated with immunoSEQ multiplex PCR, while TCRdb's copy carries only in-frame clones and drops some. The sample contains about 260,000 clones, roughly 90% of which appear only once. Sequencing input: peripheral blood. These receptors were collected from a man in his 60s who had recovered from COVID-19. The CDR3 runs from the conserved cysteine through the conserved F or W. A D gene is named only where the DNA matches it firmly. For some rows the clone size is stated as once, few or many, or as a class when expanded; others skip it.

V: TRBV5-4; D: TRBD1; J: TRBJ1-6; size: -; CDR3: CASSQDRLNSPLHF; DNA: TGTGCCAGCAGCCAGGACAGGTTGAATTCACCCCTCCACTTT
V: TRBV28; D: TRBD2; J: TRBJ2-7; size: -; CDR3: CATSGGTYEQYF; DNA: TGTGCAACTAGCGGGGGGACCTACGAGCAGTACTTC
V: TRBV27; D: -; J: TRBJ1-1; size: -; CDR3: CASSLFRGTTEAFF; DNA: TGTGCCAGCAGTTTATTTCGGGGGACCACTGAAGCTTTCTTT
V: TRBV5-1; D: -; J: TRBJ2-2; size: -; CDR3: CASSLAGNTGELFF; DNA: TGCGCCAGCAGCTTGGCAGGGAACACCGGGGAGCTGTTTTTT
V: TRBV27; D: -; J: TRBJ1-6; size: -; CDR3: CASSYRDTSSSYNSPLHF; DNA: TGTGCCAGCAGCTACCGGGACACCTCGAGCTCCTATAATTCACCCCTCCACTTT
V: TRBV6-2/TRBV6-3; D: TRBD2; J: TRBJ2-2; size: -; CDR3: CASSSRLAGTGELFF; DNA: TGTGCCAGCAGTTCAAGACTAGCGGGCACCGGGGAGCTGTTTTTT
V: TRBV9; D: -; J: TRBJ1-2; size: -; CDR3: CASSPSMATGSYGYTF; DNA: TGTGCCAGCAGCCCGAGCATGGCGACAGGATCCTATGGCTACACCTTC
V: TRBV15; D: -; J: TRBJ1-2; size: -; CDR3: CATSRGPNYGYTF; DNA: TGTGCCACCAGCAGAGGGCCGAACTATGGCTACACCTTC
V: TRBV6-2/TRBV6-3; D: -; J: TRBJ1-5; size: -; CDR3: CASSYRGGPQHF; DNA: TGTGCCAGCAGTTACAGGGGTGGGCCCCAGCATTTT
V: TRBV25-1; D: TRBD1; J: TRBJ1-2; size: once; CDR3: CASSDLDRGDGYTF; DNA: TGTGCCAGCAGTGACCTGGACAGGGGGGATGGCTACACCTTC
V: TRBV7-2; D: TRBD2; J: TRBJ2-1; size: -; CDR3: CASRRTSGGQNEQFF; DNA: TGTGCCAGCAGACGGACTAGCGGGGGGCAAAATGAGCAGTTCTTC
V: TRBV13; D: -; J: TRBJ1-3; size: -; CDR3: CASSRLGEGVGGNTIYF; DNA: TGTGCCAGCAGCCGCCTGGGGGAGGGGGTTGGTGGAAACACCATATATTTT
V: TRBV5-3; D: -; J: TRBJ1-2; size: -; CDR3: CARSLNPGTNYGYTF; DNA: TGTGCCAGAAGCTTGAACCCAGGGACAAACTATGGCTACACCTTC
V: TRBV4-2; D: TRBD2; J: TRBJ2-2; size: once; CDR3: CASSQVGGLAAGELFF; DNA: TGTGCCAGCAGCCAAGTCGGGGGACTAGCAGCCGGGGAGCTGTTTTTT
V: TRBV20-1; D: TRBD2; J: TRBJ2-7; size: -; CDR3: CSASSGRGPYEQYF; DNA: TGCAGTGCTAGTTCCGGGAGGGGCCCCTACGAGCAGTACTTC
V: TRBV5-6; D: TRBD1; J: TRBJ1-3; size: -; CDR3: CASSERSQGVAGNTIYF; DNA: TGTGCCAGCAGCGAAAGAAGCCAGGGGGTTGCTGGAAACACCATATATTTT
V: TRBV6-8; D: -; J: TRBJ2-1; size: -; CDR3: CASSYGQISYNEQFF; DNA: TGTGCCAGCAGTTATGGGCAGATCTCCTACAATGAGCAGTTCTTC
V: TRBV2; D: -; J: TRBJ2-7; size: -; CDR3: CASSVSDEQYF; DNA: TGTGCCAGCAGTGTTTCCGACGAGCAGTACTTC
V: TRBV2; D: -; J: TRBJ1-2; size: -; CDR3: CASRRPRDYGYTF; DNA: TGTGCCAGCAGACGGCCCAGGGACTATGGCTACACCTTC
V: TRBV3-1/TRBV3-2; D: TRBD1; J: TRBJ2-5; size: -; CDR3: CASREDRADQETQYF; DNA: TGTGCCAGCAGGGAGGACAGGGCCGATCAAGAGACCCAGTACTTC
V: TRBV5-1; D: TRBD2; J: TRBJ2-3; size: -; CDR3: CASSLVRLAGGRGTDTQYF; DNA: TGCGCCAGCAGCTTGGTGCGACTAGCGGGGGGGCGAGGCACAGATACGCAGTATTTT
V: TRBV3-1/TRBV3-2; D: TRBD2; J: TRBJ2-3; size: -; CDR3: CASSQPSGASTDTQYF; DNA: TGTGCCAGCAGCCAACCTAGCGGGGCAAGCACAGATACGCAGTATTTT
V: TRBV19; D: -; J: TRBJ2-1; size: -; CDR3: CASRGGGPEQFF; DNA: TGTGCCAGTAGGGGAGGGGGGCCTGAGCAGTTCTTC
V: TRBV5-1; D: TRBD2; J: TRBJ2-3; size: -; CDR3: CASSLGSGGLTSTDTQYF; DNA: TGCGCCAGCAGCTTGGGGAGCGGGGGGCTGACTAGCACAGATACGCAGTATTTT
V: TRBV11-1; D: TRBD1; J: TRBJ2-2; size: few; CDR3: CASSTDRVAGELFF; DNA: TGTGCCAGCAGCACGGACAGGGTGGCCGGGGAGCTGTTTTTT
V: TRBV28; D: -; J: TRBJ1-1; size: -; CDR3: CASTLRARNTEAFF; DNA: TGTGCCAGCACCTTGAGGGCCCGGAACACTGAAGCTTTCTTT
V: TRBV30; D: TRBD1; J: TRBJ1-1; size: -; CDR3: CAWSTGGSTEAFF; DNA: TGTGCCTGGAGTACAGGGGGGAGCACTGAAGCTTTCTTT
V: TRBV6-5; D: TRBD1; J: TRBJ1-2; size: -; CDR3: CASSYGGTGGDGYTF; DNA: TGTGCCAGCAGTTACGGTGGGACAGGGGGGGATGGCTACACCTTC
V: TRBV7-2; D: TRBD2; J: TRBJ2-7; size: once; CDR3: CASSFRGGLEQYF; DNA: TGTGCCAGCAGCTTCCGGGGGGGCCTCGAGCAGTACTTC
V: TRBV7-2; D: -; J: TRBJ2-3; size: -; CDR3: CASSLVRDTDTQYF; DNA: TGTGCCAGCAGCTTAGTACGGGACACAGATACGCAGTATTTT
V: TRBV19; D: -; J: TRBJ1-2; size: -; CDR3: CASSIEGSNYGYTF; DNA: TGTGCCAGTAGTATCGAGGGATCTAACTATGGCTACACCTTC
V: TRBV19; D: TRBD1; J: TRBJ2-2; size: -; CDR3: CASSFRQGAGELFF; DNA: TGTGCCAGTAGTTTTCGACAGGGTGCCGGGGAGCTGTTTTTT
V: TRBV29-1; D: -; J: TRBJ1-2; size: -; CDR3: CSVFSQGPATF; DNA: TGCAGCGTTTTTTCTCAGGGGCCGGCCACCTTC
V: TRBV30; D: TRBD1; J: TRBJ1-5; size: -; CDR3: CAWVRDRGIWSNQPQHF; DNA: TGTGCCTGGGTCCGGGACAGGGGAATTTGGAGCAATCAGCCCCAGCATTTT
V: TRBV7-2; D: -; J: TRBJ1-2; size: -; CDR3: CASSLVFQGPHGYTF; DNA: TGTGCCAGCAGCCTCGTTTTCCAGGGCCCCCATGGCTACACCTTC
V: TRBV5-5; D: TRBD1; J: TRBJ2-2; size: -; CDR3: CASSFGRQGANTGELFF; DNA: TGTGCCAGCAGCTTTGGCAGACAGGGCGCGAACACCGGGGAGCTGTTTTTT
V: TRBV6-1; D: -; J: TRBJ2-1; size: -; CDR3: CASSEGRGAAKQFF; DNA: TGTGCCAGCAGTGAAGGGCGCGGGGCGGCGAAGCAGTTCTTC
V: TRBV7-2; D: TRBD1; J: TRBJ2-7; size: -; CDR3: CASSQGQAADEQYF; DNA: TGTGCCAGCAGTCAGGGACAGGCAGCCGACGAGCAGTACTTC
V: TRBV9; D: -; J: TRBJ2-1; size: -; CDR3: CASSVVFNEQFF; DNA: TGTGCCAGCAGCGTAGTCTTTAATGAGCAGTTCTTC
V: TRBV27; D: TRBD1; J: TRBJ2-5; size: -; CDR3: CASSLGAHRGQETQYF; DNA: TGTGCCAGCAGTTTGGGAGCTCACAGGGGGCAGGAGACCCAGTACTTC
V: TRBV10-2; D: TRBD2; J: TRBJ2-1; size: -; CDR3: CASSLAGGQNPYNEQFF; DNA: TGCGCCAGCAGCCTAGCGGGGGGCCAAAACCCCTACAATGAGCAGTTCTTC
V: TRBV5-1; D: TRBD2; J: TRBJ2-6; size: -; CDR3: CASSPWTSGPLSGANVLTF; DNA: TGCGCCAGCAGCCCTTGGACTAGCGGACCCCTCTCTGGGGCCAACGTCCTGACTTTC
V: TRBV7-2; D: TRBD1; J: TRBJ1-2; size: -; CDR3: CASSLDRLTGGKGVYGYTF; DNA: TGTGCCAGCAGCTTAGACCGTTTGACAGGGGGAAAAGGTGTATATGGCTACACCTTC
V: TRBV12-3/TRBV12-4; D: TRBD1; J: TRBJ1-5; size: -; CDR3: CASSRQGNQPQHF; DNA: TGTGCCAGCAGTAGACAGGGGAATCAGCCCCAGCATTTT